There are a few counts of the clone carrying this TCR beta chain. This specimen belongs to a study of T-cell memory formation after mild COVID-19. This CDR3 comprises 14 residues. From germline, CDR1 is SGHRS and CDR2 YFSETQ. The V end was cut by 4 bases, the J end by 3 bases, with 14 bases between. TCR alpha and TCR beta cDNA libraries carrying sample barcodes and UMIs came from 5'RACE with constant-segment primers. TCRdb re-analysed the 5' RACE reads in MiXCR, keeping a single row per CDR3 protein. Among some 340,000 distinct CDR3 sequences listed, roughly 13% were seen once. This receptor was taken from a man aged 18 to 29 who had mild COVID-19 (a few samples of this study predate the infection). Cell type and time point are not known. The sample consisted of PBMCs or a T cell subset sorted from them (not recorded which). The rearrangement joins TRBV5-1 to TRBJ2-7; tentative D call: TRBD1 (6 bases). DNA of the CDR3: TGCGCCAGCAGCCGGGACACTCAAGACTACGAGCAGTACTTC. Translating gives CASSRDTQDYEQYF.